The source of this TCR beta chain is a study of cytomegalovirus exposure and HLA in healthy donors. Note on this clone: Its antigen is currently unknown.

Researchers ran the PCR with 60 Vbeta and 13 Jbeta primers. Sequenced by immunoSEQ multiplex PCR; TCRdb stores in-frame clones only, minus some. The sample lists 95,000 to 150,000 clones; over 80% were seen once. The study's findings and limits: Through in vitro validation, a few CMV-associated chains were shown to be specific for CMV antigens. More clonal expansion characterized HLA-associated TCR beta chains than equally common others in a later analysis. Trimming of TCR beta V- and J-genes showed a link, identified in a later analysis, to a missense DCLRE1C variant. Previous analysis showed most TCR beta V segments were productive about 87% or about 30% of the time.

Trimming removed 1 base at V and 3 bases at J, with 8 bases between. The CDR3 loop spans 14 amino acids. Looked up from germline, CDR1 is SGHTA and CDR2 is FQGTGA. The chain couples TRBV7-3 to TRBJ2-3; TRBD1 is a possible D gene (5 bases). The TCR was taken from a middle-aged man in good health and CMV-seronegative. The sequenced sample consisted of PBMCs. As DNA, the CDR3 is TGTGCCAGCAGCTTAAACCCAGGGACAGATACGCAGTATTTT. This encodes CASSLNPGTDTQYF.